The next 10 T cell receptor beta chains were all read from a single sample in a study of metastatic and nonmetastatic thyroid tumors. TCRdb ran MiXCR on the PCR reads. This sample has around 13,000 clones, with 20% to 25% found just once. Each patient went into thyroid surgery without having received any treatment. Sequences were obtained from blood. These TCRs come from a male donor with papillary thyroid cancer or a benign thyroid nodule (not recorded which). Some clones in this sample may be carry-over from other donors' samples.

The rearrangement uses TRBV28 and TRBJ1-2; 9 positions agree with TRBD1. V shed 3 bases and J 8 bases; nucleotides not matched to a gene: 13. Germline CDR1 MDHEN, CDR2 SYDVKM. The CDR3 has 16 residues. CDR3 residues: CASSLPTSGTGLGYTF. Written as DNA, the CDR3 is TGTGCCAGCAGTTTGCCCACATCCGGGACAGGGTTAGGCTACACCTTC.

This clone appeared a few times. V usage is TRBV27 and J usage is TRBJ2-1; either TRBD1 or TRBD2 may supply D (6 bases each). With 5 bases removed from V and 9 bases from J, the gap between germline ends came to 14 bases. Germline V lookup: CDR1 MNHEY, CDR2 SMNVEV (reference sequence). The CDR3 totals 13 residues. The CDR3 here is CASSTPGGGEQFF. CDR3 coding DNA: TGTGCCAGCAGTACCCCCGGGGGCGGTGAGCAGTTCTTC.

This chain uses TRBV28 with TRBJ2-1, with 8 nucleotides matching TRBD1. This CDR3 has 14 residues. J was trimmed by 10 bases and V by 8 bases; bases with no gene match: 13. Germline assignment: CDR1 MDHEN and CDR2 SYDVKM. The CDR3 DNA follows: TGTGCCAGCTGCCGGGACAGGTCCCCCTACGAGCAGTTCTTC. It is translated as CASCRDRSPYEQFF.

The gene calls are TRBV6-2 or TRBV6-3 and TRBJ2-7; a weak D match, TRBD1 (5 bases). Deletions cut 2 bases from V and 2 bases from J, with 7 bases between. The CDR3 has 13 residues. CDR1 is MNHEY, CDR2 SVGEGT, per germline. Here the CDR3 DNA reads TGTGCCAGCAGTTACCCAGGGACCTACGAGCAGTACTTC. Protein sequence: CASSYPGTYEQYF.

A few counts support this clone. CDR3 DNA sequence: TGTGCCAGCACCTTGGGGGTCGGCTATGGCTACACCTTC. Its protein product is CASTLGVGYGYTF. V usage is TRBV6-1 and J usage is TRBJ1-2; a weak D match, TRBD1 (5 bases). Per the germline V gene, CDR1 is MNHNS and CDR2 is SASEGT. This CDR3 contains 13 residues. The ends were cut back, 7 bases at V and 4 bases at J, with 13 bases in the middle.

This clone was counted between two and nine times. The chain employs TRBV6-2 or TRBV6-3 and TRBJ1-6; D is ambiguous. The germline V and J ends were trimmed by 2 bases and 8 bases, with 7 bases remaining between them. There are 13 residues in the CDR3. Germline values: CDR1 MNHEY, CDR2 SVGEGT. The DNA for the CDR3 is TGTGCCAGCAGTTACGCCCCGGATTCACCCCTCCACTTT. Translating it yields CASSYAPDSPLHF.

Remarks on this clone: A much more abundant neighbour one base away suggests this may be a read error. The same CDR3 arises from other DNA sequences in this sample as well. CDR3 protein: CASSYRDTGELFF. CDR3 nucleotide sequence: TGTGCCAGCAGCTACAGGGACACCGGGGAGCTGTTTTTT. The genes are TRBV6-2 or TRBV6-3 and TRBJ2-2; weak D call: TRBD1 (6 bases). This CDR3 is 13 amino acids long. The V gene lost 6 bases and the J gene lost 3 bases, with 8 bases spanning the gap. Germline V gene sequence: CDR1 MNHEY, CDR2 SVGEGT.

The CDR3: CASSPIQGAGELFF. The CDR3 coding sequence is TGTGCCAGCAGTCCCATACAGGGGGCCGGGGAGCTGTTTTTT. The J gene is TRBJ2-2, the V gene TRBV6-1; 8 bases are a match to TRBD1. This CDR3 comprises 14 residues. CDR1 is MNHNS and CDR2 is SASEGT in the germline V gene. V dropped 5 bases and J dropped 6; count of bases not matched to a gene: 5.

The chain recombines TRBV6-5 with TRBJ2-5; 8 bases fit TRBD2. The CDR3 totals 13 residues. The germline V gene encodes CDR1 MNHEY and CDR2 SVGAGI. J gave up 5 bases and V 2 bases, and 1 base lay outside the gene matches. CDR3 in DNA: TGTGCCAGCAGTTACCGCGGGAGGGAGACCCAGTACTTC. Encoded protein: CASSYRGRETQYF.

The chain employs TRBV20-1 and TRBJ1-2; no reliable D call. Trimming shortened V by 2 bases and J by 8 bases, and 9 bases separated the two germline ends. The CDR3 sequence is 11 residues long. Germline CDR1 DFQATT, CDR2 SNEGSKA (reference sequence). Here the CDR3 reads CSARTQAGYTF. The CDR3, as DNA: TGCAGTGCTAGAACCCAAGCCGGCTACACCTTC.